This TCR beta chain was found in a study of T cells in Graves' hyperthyroidism and ophthalmopathy. This clonotype turned up a few times. This CDR3 is built from 18 residues. Trimming removed 6 bases from V and 2 bases from J; junction bases left unmatched: 7. Per germline, CDR1 SGHNT and CDR2 YENEEA. RNA transcripts yielded amplified TCR beta CDR3 regions. A first-round RT-PCR of the TCR CDR3 used the HTBI primer set. TCRdb independently ran MiXCR on the multiplex PCR reads; one entry per CDR3 protein. This sample has more than 550,000 distinct CDR3 sequences, with roughly 20% found just once. This TCR was recovered from a woman between 45 and 65 years old with Graves' hyperthyroidism that later progressed to Graves' ophthalmopathy. The chain couples TRBV11-3 to TRBJ2-2; TRBD2 matches 15 bases. The source material was blood. The CDR3 region has the DNA TGTGCCAGCAGAACGGGACTAGCGGGGGGCCTAAACACCGGGGAGCTGTTTTTT. Translating gives CASRTGLAGGLNTGELFF.